The clone carrying this T cell receptor (beta chain) has a count of ten or more. This entry belongs to a study of naive and memory T cell subsets. Germline-derived CDR1 and CDR2 are SGDLS and YYNGEE. This CDR3 region has 19 residues. Trimming removed 3 bases at V and 1 base at J, with 24 bases between. The treatment: skin biopsy from PPD injection site in Mantoux-positive individual. A UMI-containing oligonucleotide was joined by 3' ligation to the TCR cDNA template. The SP2 primer and nested alpha and beta constant region primers amplified ligated cDNA in four rounds. TCRdb called the UMI-ligation and nested PCR reads again in MiXCR, with one record for every CDR3 protein. The table has some 15,000 distinct CDR3 sequences, around 5.2% seen once.

The specimen was skin, collected from a tuberculin skin test site. J is TRBJ2-3 and V is TRBV9; D gene uncertain. This receptor was obtained from an adult in good health. The CDR3 here is CASSAHAIPLLSGTDTQYF. The CDR3 DNA sequence: TGTGCCAGCAGCGCACACGCAATCCCGTTGTTATCTGGCACAGATACGCAGTATTTT.